The rows below give T cell receptor beta chains drawn from one sample of a study of T cell repertoires in cytomegalovirus infection. Via MiXCR, TCRdb re-called the reads, giving one row per CDR3 protein. The table records approximately 750,000 distinct CDR3 sequences, 35% to 45% of them present only once. The sample consisted of PBMCs. These receptor sequences come from a human donor in good health (CMV status not recorded). Some clones in this sample may be carry-over from other donors' samples. CDR3s include the opening cysteine and the closing phenylalanine or tryptophan. Each record gives: CDR3 protein, D gene, J gene, clone size, V gene, CDR3 length. A D gene is named only where the DNA matches it firmly. Expanded clones get a size class; other rows say once, few or many, or leave the size out.

CDR3aa: CASSFLLAGDYEQYF
d_gene: TRBD2
j_gene: TRBJ2-7
abundance: many
v_gene: TRBV7-2
len: 15

CDR3aa: CASSQSGAITEQYF
d_gene: -
j_gene: TRBJ2-7
abundance: -
v_gene: TRBV3-1
len: 14

CDR3aa: CASSPGRDMIHEQYF
d_gene: -
j_gene: TRBJ2-7
abundance: few
v_gene: TRBV6-1
len: 15

CDR3aa: CASSREGASNQPQHF
d_gene: -
j_gene: TRBJ1-5
abundance: -
v_gene: TRBV6-6
len: 15

CDR3aa: CSARSGAGYTF
d_gene: -
j_gene: TRBJ1-2
abundance: -
v_gene: TRBV20-1
len: 11

CDR3aa: CASSLLGLYEQYF
d_gene: -
j_gene: TRBJ2-7
abundance: -
v_gene: TRBV12-3/TRBV12-4
len: 13

CDR3aa: CASSEWGLQETHYF
d_gene: -
j_gene: TRBJ2-5
abundance: -
v_gene: TRBV25-1
len: 14

CDR3aa: CASSLEVGGTELNEKLFF
d_gene: -
j_gene: TRBJ1-4
abundance: few
v_gene: TRBV28
len: 18

CDR3aa: CSARRSGGGGSTDTQYF
d_gene: TRBD2
j_gene: TRBJ2-3
abundance: -
v_gene: TRBV20-1
len: 17

CDR3aa: CSAVAGGNSYEQYF
d_gene: TRBD2
j_gene: TRBJ2-7
abundance: -
v_gene: TRBV20-1
len: 14

CDR3aa: CASSIMDTDTQYF
d_gene: -
j_gene: TRBJ2-3
abundance: -
v_gene: TRBV19
len: 13

CDR3aa: CASSTTGDLFSNQPQHF
d_gene: -
j_gene: TRBJ1-5
abundance: -
v_gene: TRBV7-9
len: 17

CDR3aa: CASSYPPRLARNTGELFF
d_gene: TRBD2
j_gene: TRBJ2-2
abundance: few
v_gene: TRBV6-6
len: 18

CDR3aa: CASSFSRGEKNTEAFF
d_gene: -
j_gene: TRBJ1-1
abundance: -
v_gene: TRBV27
len: 16

CDR3aa: CTSSRQIEKLFF
d_gene: -
j_gene: TRBJ1-4
abundance: once
v_gene: TRBV2
len: 12

CDR3aa: CASSLSGPGELFF
d_gene: -
j_gene: TRBJ2-2
abundance: -
v_gene: TRBV12-3/TRBV12-4
len: 13

CDR3aa: CASSLDKGELVTDTQYF
d_gene: -
j_gene: TRBJ2-3
abundance: few
v_gene: TRBV11-2
len: 17

CDR3aa: CASSLAKTGLQSYEQYF
d_gene: -
j_gene: TRBJ2-7
abundance: few
v_gene: TRBV7-9
len: 17

CDR3aa: CASSLGLRTDTQYF
d_gene: -
j_gene: TRBJ2-3
abundance: many
v_gene: TRBV5-1
len: 14

CDR3aa: CSARDSSGSWNSPLHF
d_gene: -
j_gene: TRBJ1-6
abundance: -
v_gene: TRBV20-1
len: 16

CDR3aa: CSVEEPASGSLGNEQFF
d_gene: TRBD2
j_gene: TRBJ2-1
abundance: -
v_gene: TRBV29-1
len: 17

CDR3aa: CASSMGQGYQPQHF
d_gene: TRBD1
j_gene: TRBJ1-5
abundance: -
v_gene: TRBV6-1
len: 14

CDR3aa: CASRGGEGTGVSGYTF
d_gene: -
j_gene: TRBJ1-2
abundance: -
v_gene: TRBV4-1
len: 16

CDR3aa: CASKSSPFGRYGYTF
d_gene: -
j_gene: TRBJ1-2
abundance: -
v_gene: TRBV19
len: 15

CDR3aa: CSAREEGQEPQYF
d_gene: -
j_gene: TRBJ2-5
abundance: -
v_gene: TRBV20-1
len: 13

CDR3aa: CASSPPGQLSNQPQHF
d_gene: TRBD1
j_gene: TRBJ1-5
abundance: -
v_gene: TRBV12-3/TRBV12-4
len: 16

CDR3aa: CASSLTGGDQLYGYTF
d_gene: -
j_gene: TRBJ1-2
abundance: -
v_gene: TRBV28
len: 16

CDR3aa: CASTRQVGNYGYTF
d_gene: -
j_gene: TRBJ1-2
abundance: -
v_gene: TRBV28
len: 14

CDR3aa: CASSIGFYGYTF
d_gene: -
j_gene: TRBJ1-2
abundance: -
v_gene: TRBV28
len: 12

CDR3aa: CASSPRGYRGQEAFF
d_gene: TRBD1
j_gene: TRBJ1-1
abundance: many
v_gene: TRBV7-9
len: 15

CDR3aa: CASSRGGDPEQYF
d_gene: -
j_gene: TRBJ2-7
abundance: -
v_gene: TRBV7-9
len: 13

CDR3aa: CATSDLGPDSSTYGYTF
d_gene: -
j_gene: TRBJ1-2
abundance: -
v_gene: TRBV24-1
len: 17

CDR3aa: CATSAGFLPAYEQYF
d_gene: -
j_gene: TRBJ2-7
abundance: few
v_gene: TRBV24-1
len: 15

CDR3aa: CASSLSSGREDTQYF
d_gene: TRBD2
j_gene: TRBJ2-3
abundance: -
v_gene: TRBV5-4
len: 15

CDR3aa: CSAVQGRFGGANVLTF
d_gene: -
j_gene: TRBJ2-6
abundance: once
v_gene: TRBV20-1
len: 16

CDR3aa: CASSEELAGAYNEQFF
d_gene: TRBD2
j_gene: TRBJ2-1
abundance: -
v_gene: TRBV6-4
len: 16

CDR3aa: CASRESGQGRPRSGEQYF
d_gene: TRBD1
j_gene: TRBJ2-7
abundance: -
v_gene: TRBV28
len: 18

CDR3aa: CASSLEQYAGGYTF
d_gene: -
j_gene: TRBJ1-2
abundance: -
v_gene: TRBV7-8
len: 14

CDR3aa: CASSGGSWDVDNSPLHF
d_gene: -
j_gene: TRBJ1-6
abundance: once
v_gene: TRBV27
len: 17

CDR3aa: CASSARGGAEKLFF
d_gene: -
j_gene: TRBJ1-4
abundance: -
v_gene: TRBV28
len: 14

CDR3aa: CASSLGQGREETQYF
d_gene: TRBD1
j_gene: TRBJ2-5
abundance: -
v_gene: TRBV11-2
len: 15

CDR3aa: CAIRSGRGGSEQPQPF
d_gene: -
j_gene: TRBJ1-5
abundance: -
v_gene: TRBV10-3
len: 16

CDR3aa: CASSATIRSKEQFF
d_gene: -
j_gene: TRBJ2-1
abundance: -
v_gene: TRBV19
len: 14

CDR3aa: CASSHYPPGLAGEAPRSPPYEQYF
d_gene: TRBD2
j_gene: TRBJ2-7
abundance: -
v_gene: TRBV7-9
len: 24

CDR3aa: CASGRGWGSALFF
d_gene: -
j_gene: TRBJ1-4
abundance: few
v_gene: TRBV7-2
len: 13

CDR3aa: CSAREGQIGGAFF
d_gene: -
j_gene: TRBJ1-1
abundance: -
v_gene: TRBV20-1
len: 13

CDR3aa: CASSLGWASGGKNEQFF
d_gene: TRBD2
j_gene: TRBJ2-1
abundance: many
v_gene: TRBV7-8
len: 17

CDR3aa: CASSYLAGGSTDTQYF
d_gene: TRBD2
j_gene: TRBJ2-3
abundance: -
v_gene: TRBV6-2/TRBV6-3
len: 16

CDR3aa: CASSFTLVAGYYTF
d_gene: -
j_gene: TRBJ1-2
abundance: many
v_gene: TRBV7-2
len: 14

CDR3aa: CAIGGKRGAYEQYF
d_gene: TRBD2
j_gene: TRBJ2-7
abundance: many
v_gene: TRBV10-3
len: 14

CDR3aa: CASSTSIRGGTPSNTGELFF
d_gene: TRBD2
j_gene: TRBJ2-2
abundance: once
v_gene: TRBV28
len: 20

CDR3aa: CASSQEIPGTALYGYTF
d_gene: TRBD1
j_gene: TRBJ1-2
abundance: -
v_gene: TRBV4-3
len: 17

CDR3aa: CASSLQGAKVTEAYF
d_gene: TRBD1
j_gene: TRBJ1-1
abundance: -
v_gene: TRBV5-4
len: 15

CDR3aa: CASSFSAGRGIGYTF
d_gene: -
j_gene: TRBJ1-2
abundance: few
v_gene: TRBV12-3/TRBV12-4
len: 15

CDR3aa: CASSMSNSPLHF
d_gene: -
j_gene: TRBJ1-6
abundance: -
v_gene: TRBV28
len: 12

CDR3aa: CASSDVGGSGANVLTF
d_gene: -
j_gene: TRBJ2-6
abundance: -
v_gene: TRBV6-4
len: 16